This T cell receptor (beta chain) was sequenced in a study of blood T cell repertoires in COVID-19. From germline, CDR1 is SGHKS and CDR2 YYEKEE (reference sequence). J was trimmed by 6 bases and V by 0 bases; bases with no gene match: 6. The CDR3 consists of 15 residues. Only one count was recorded for this clone. Assay: immunoSEQ multiplex PCR; the TCRdb copy retains only in-frame clones and omits some. The table lists 400,000 to 500,000 clones, around nine tenths of them singletons. Grouping used clinical history reported by participants in a survey and questionnaire. This rearrangement joins TRBV5-5 to TRBJ2-7; 10 bases are shared with TRBD2. The material sequenced was PBMCs or T cells enriched from blood (not recorded which). The receptor's source is a woman younger than 35 who had been exposed to COVID-19. The CDR3 is CASSLEAAGGREQYF. The CDR3 coding sequence is TGTGCCAGCAGCTTGGAAGCAGCGGGAGGGCGCGAGCAGTACTTC. The full variable domain, with the rest looked up from reference TRBV5-5 and TRBJ2-7, is DAGVTQSPTHLIKTRGQQVTLRCSPISGHKSVSWYQQVLGQGPQFIFQYYEKEERGRGNFPDRFSARQFPNYSSELNVNALLLGDSALYLCASSLEAAGGREQYFGPGTRLTVT.